A selection of T cell receptor beta chains follows, all from one sample in a study of cytomegalovirus exposure and HLA in healthy donors. Method: immunoSEQ multiplex PCR; TCRdb's copy keeps in-frame clones and lacks some. Among more than 150,000 clones listed, more than 80% were seen once. The sequencing sample was made of PBMCs. Source of these receptors: a boy aged 10-17 years in good health and CMV-seronegative. Each CDR3 is given with its conserved first and last residue. Each record gives: D gene, clone size, CDR3 length, V gene, J gene, CDR3 protein, CDR3 DNA. D genes are given only for firm matches. Clone size, where shown, is once, few, many, or a class for clones that have expanded.

>TRBD2|NA|15|TRBV7-9|TRBJ2-5
CSSSPTGLAGGTQYF
TGTTCCAGCAGCCCGACGGGACTAGCGGGAGGGACCCAGTACTTC
>NA|NA|12|TRBV5-4|TRBJ1-4
CASSYEDRKLFF
TGTGCCAGCAGCTACGAAGACAGAAAACTGTTTTTT
>TRBD1|NA|13|TRBV29-1|TRBJ1-1
CSAFSQGGTEAFF
TGCAGCGCCTTCTCACAGGGGGGCACTGAAGCTTTCTTT
>TRBD2|NA|18|TRBV9|TRBJ2-7
CASANGIVSSGGILEQYF
TGTGCCAGCGCCAACGGGATTGTGTCTAGCGGGGGCATTCTCGAGCAGTACTTC
>NA|NA|12|TRBV6-4|TRBJ2-3
CASSDEAIRLYF
TGTGCCAGCAGTGACGAAGCGATACGCCTGTATTTT
>TRBD2|NA|14|TRBV18|TRBJ2-7
CASSPNSGSPEQYF
TGTGCCAGCTCACCTAACAGCGGGAGTCCCGAGCAGTACTTC
>TRBD1|NA|14|TRBV19|TRBJ2-1
CASSMDRGGNEQFF
TGTGCCAGTAGTATGGACAGGGGAGGAAATGAGCAGTTCTTC
>TRBD1|NA|14|TRBV10-2|TRBJ2-5
CASSGTGGVETQYF
TGCGCCAGCAGTGGGACAGGGGGCGTGGAGACCCAGTACTTC
>TRBD1|NA|15|TRBV30|TRBJ1-1
CAWRPHRGTNTEAFF
TGTGCCTGGAGGCCTCACAGGGGGACGAACACTGAAGCTTTCTTT
>NA|NA|14|TRBV5-5|TRBJ1-1
CASSLQRAGTEAFF
TGTGCCAGCAGCTTGCAACGAGCAGGGACTGAAGCTTTCTTT
>NA|NA|12|TRBV7-2|TRBJ1-2
CASSATGYGYTF
TGTGCCAGCAGCGCAACAGGTTATGGCTACACCTTC
>NA|once|14|TRBV18|TRBJ2-3
CASSPDPTSRNQYF
TGTGCCAGCTCACCCGATCCAACTAGCCGTAACCAGTATTTT
>NA|NA|14|TRBV27|TRBJ2-2
CASSWGGSTGELFF
TGTGCCAGCTCCTGGGGCGGCAGCACCGGGGAGCTGTTTTTT
>TRBD2|NA|15|TRBV5-1|TRBJ2-1
CASSLDSGGVNEQFF
TGCGCCAGCAGCCTTGATAGCGGGGGGGTAAATGAGCAGTTCTTC
>NA|once|16|TRBV13|TRBJ2-1
CASTDYRGGFYNEQFF
TGTGCCAGCACCGACTACAGGGGGGGGTTCTACAATGAGCAGTTCTTC
>TRBD2|NA|19|TRBV5-6|TRBJ2-5
CASSLGGLAGGSERETQYF
TGTGCCAGCAGCTTGGGGGGACTAGCGGGAGGGAGCGAGAGAGAGACCCAGTACTTC
>NA|NA|15|TRBV15|TRBJ1-6
CATSRGGSYNSPLHF
TGTGCCACCAGCAGAGGAGGATCCTATAATTCACCCCTCCACTTT
>NA|NA|14|TRBV19|TRBJ1-5
CASSAAVSNQPRHF
TGTGCCAGTAGTGCGGCAGTTAGCAATCAGCCCCGGCATTTT
>TRBD2|NA|15|TRBV30|TRBJ2-1
CAWSAAGGLYNEQFF
TGTGCCTGGAGCGCAGCGGGGGGGCTCTACAATGAGCAGTTCTTC
>TRBD2|many|16|TRBV5-1|TRBJ2-7
CASSWTSGLSSYEQYF
TGCGCCAGCAGCTGGACTAGCGGGCTCAGCTCCTACGAGCAGTACTTC
>NA|NA|12|TRBV29-1|TRBJ1-1
CSVVKSGTEAFF
TGCAGCGTTGTAAAGTCGGGGACTGAAGCTTTCTTT
>NA|NA|13|TRBV7-9|TRBJ2-1
CASSFDRNNEQFF
TGTGCCAGCAGCTTTGACAGGAACAATGAGCAGTTCTTC
>TRBD2|NA|15|TRBV9|TRBJ2-5
CASSVGAGVQETQYF
TGTGCCAGCAGCGTAGGGGCGGGGGTCCAAGAGACCCAGTACTTC
>NA|NA|12|TRBV5-4|TRBJ1-1
CASSTSRAEAFF
TGTGCCAGCAGCACGTCCCGGGCTGAAGCTTTCTTT
>TRBD2|NA|16|TRBV9|TRBJ2-2
CASSVGLAGVQGELFF
TGTGCCAGCAGCGTGGGGCTAGCGGGAGTACAGGGGGAGCTGTTTTTT
>NA|NA|14|TRBV27|TRBJ1-1
CASSNRVWGTEAFF
TGTGCCAGCAGTAACAGGGTATGGGGCACTGAAGCTTTCTTT
>TRBD1|NA|15|TRBV5-1|TRBJ2-7
CASSSRGLSSYEQYF
TGCGCCAGCAGCAGCAGGGGGCTGAGCTCCTACGAGCAGTACTTC
>NA|once|17|TRBV19|TRBJ2-2
CASSVDRTATGAGELFF
TGTGCCAGTAGTGTCGACCGTACAGCGACGGGGGCCGGGGAGCTGTTTTTT
>NA|few|14|TRBV30|TRBJ2-6
CAWRVDSGANVLTF
TGTGCCTGGAGGGTAGACTCTGGGGCCAACGTCCTGACTTTC
>TRBD1|NA|15|TRBV2|TRBJ1-6
CASMEWTGADSPLHF
TGTGCCAGCATGGAGTGGACAGGCGCCGATTCACCCCTCCACTTT
>TRBD2|NA|17|TRBV10-3|TRBJ2-3
CAISDRPSGRATDTQYF
TGTGCCATCAGTGATAGGCCTAGCGGGAGGGCCACAGATACGCAGTATTTT
>NA|NA|15|TRBV27|TRBJ2-6
CASSLSSSGANVLTF
TGTGCCAGCAGTTTATCGAGCTCTGGGGCCAACGTCCTGACTTTC
>TRBD1|NA|15|TRBV2|TRBJ1-2
CASSGRTGGNYGYTF
TGTGCCAGCAGTGGGAGGACAGGGGGGAACTATGGCTACACCTTC
>TRBD1|once|15|TRBV10-3|TRBJ2-7
CAISEYTGGLGEQYF
TGTGCCATCAGTGAGTACACAGGGGGATTGGGGGAGCAGTACTTC
>TRBD2|few|15|TRBV11-1|TRBJ2-5
CASSSLAGALGTQYF
TGTGCCAGCAGCTCTCTAGCGGGGGCCCTCGGGACCCAGTACTTC
>NA|NA|13|TRBV2|TRBJ1-2
CASREGQLYGYTF
TGTGCCAGCAGAGAAGGACAGCTCTATGGCTACACCTTC
>NA|few|13|TRBV7-9|TRBJ2-3
CASSLERTDTQYF
TGTGCCAGCAGCTTAGAGCGCACAGATACGCAGTATTTT
>NA|NA|15|TRBV6-5|TRBJ2-1
CASSYSTGAYNEQFF
TGTGCCAGCAGTTACTCGACTGGAGCGTACAATGAGCAGTTCTTC
>NA|NA|16|TRBV16|TRBJ1-6
CASSQFAGQVHSPLHF
TGTGCCAGCAGCCAATTTGCAGGGCAGGTTCATTCACCCCTCCACTTT
>TRBD1|NA|12|TRBV2|TRBJ1-1
CASIGQGTEAFF
TGTGCCAGCATCGGACAGGGCACTGAAGCTTTCTTT
>TRBD1|NA|16|TRBV6-5|TRBJ2-1
CASSYSGQISYNEQFF
TGTGCCAGCAGTTACTCGGGACAGATCTCCTACAATGAGCAGTTCTTC
>NA|few|18|TRBV19|TRBJ1-5
CASSPRQLLYDSNQPQHF
TGTGCCAGTAGTCCCCGACAGTTACTCTATGATAGCAATCAGCCCCAGCATTTT
>NA|NA|13|TRBV30|TRBJ1-3
CAWSIRVGNTIYF
TGTGCCTGGAGCATCCGGGTGGGAAACACCATATATTTT
>TRBD1|once|15|TRBV19|TRBJ2-7
CASSIQGQGIYEQYF
TGTGCCAGTAGTATTCAGGGACAGGGGATCTACGAGCAGTACTTC
>NA|NA|16|TRBV5-1|TRBJ2-2
CASSLTPVRVTGELFF
TGCGCCAGCAGCCTCACCCCGGTACGGGTCACCGGGGAGCTGTTTTTT
>NA|NA|16|TRBV7-8|TRBJ2-1
CASSSPSDSSYNEQFF
TGTGCCAGCAGCTCCCCGAGCGACAGCTCCTACAATGAGCAGTTCTTC
>NA|NA|15|TRBV6-1|TRBJ2-5
CASSELEGAGETQYF
TGTGCCAGCAGTGAATTGGAGGGGGCGGGGGAGACCCAGTACTTC
>TRBD1|NA|13|TRBV5-6|TRBJ1-1
CASSLGTGGEAFF
TGTGCCAGCAGCTTGGGGACAGGTGGTGAAGCTTTCTTT
>TRBD2|NA|15|TRBV6-1|TRBJ2-1
CASSELAGGPNEQFF
TGTGCCAGCAGTGAGTTAGCGGGGGGGCCAAATGAGCAGTTCTTC
>TRBD2|once|15|TRBV5-1|TRBJ2-5
CASSPRPSGEETQYF
TGCGCCAGCAGCCCACGACCTAGCGGAGAAGAGACCCAGTACTTC
>NA|NA|13|TRBV6-5|TRBJ1-5
CASSPSSNQPQHF
TGTGCCAGCAGTCCCAGTTCCAATCAGCCCCAGCATTTT
>TRBD1|NA|14|TRBV14|TRBJ2-7
CASSLGTGIYEQYF
TGTGCCAGCAGCCTTGGGACAGGGATCTACGAGCAGTACTTC
>NA|NA|14|TRBV7-9|TRBJ1-1
CASSAGEENTEAFF
TGTGCCAGCAGCGCTGGGGAGGAAAACACTGAAGCTTTCTTT
>NA|once|13|TRBV4-2|TRBJ2-1
CASSQGRDNEQFF
TGTGCCAGCAGCCAAGGCCGGGACAATGAGCAGTTCTTC
>TRBD1|NA|15|TRBV19|TRBJ1-5
CASSKEGGGGQPQHF
TGTGCCAGTAGCAAGGAAGGGGGCGGGGGGCAGCCCCAGCATTTT
>NA|once|13|TRBV19|TRBJ1-1
CASSHRVNTEAFF
TGTGCCAGTAGTCACAGGGTAAACACTGAAGCTTTCTTT
>NA|NA|13|TRBV10-3|TRBJ1-4
CAISGQGNEKLFF
TGTGCCATCAGTGGGCAGGGTAATGAAAAACTGTTTTTT
>NA|few|14|TRBV7-2|TRBJ1-1
CASSLDRVNTEAFF
TGTGCCAGCAGCTTAGATCGAGTGAACACTGAAGCTTTCTTT
>TRBD1|once|18|TRBV7-3|TRBJ1-5
CASSLRDRAIYSNQPQHF
TGTGCCAGCAGCTTAAGGGACAGGGCAATATATAGCAATCAGCCCCAGCATTTT
>TRBD1|NA|17|TRBV4-1|TRBJ1-4
CASSRPGTGVVDEKLFF
TGCGCCAGCAGCCGTCCCGGGACAGGGGTTGTGGATGAAAAACTGTTTTTT